A selection of T cell receptor beta chains follows, all from one sample in a study of T cell responses to AZD1222 COVID-19 vaccine. Sequenced by immunoSEQ multiplex PCR; TCRdb stores in-frame clones only, minus some. Counted here are some 56,000 clones, 85% to 90% occurring once; the ten biggest clones make up about 5.9%. The material sequenced was peripheral blood, taken 28 days after the second AZD1222 dose. The receptor source for this set is an adult who received the AZD1222 COVID-19 vaccine. Both conserved end residues are part of each CDR3. A D gene is named only where the DNA matches it firmly. For some rows the clone size is stated as once, few or many, or as a class when expanded; others skip it.

clone size	V gene	J gene	D gene	CDR3 DNA	CDR3 protein
once	TRBV7-9	TRBJ1-5	-	TGTGCCAGCAGCTTAGGACAGAGGGACAATCAGCCCCAGCATTTT	CASSLGQRDNQPQHF
-	TRBV29-1	TRBJ2-5	-	TGCAGCGTAACCAGGACCTCGCAAGAGACCCAGTACTTC	CSVTRTSQETQYF
-	TRBV27	TRBJ2-1	-	TGTGCCAGCAGTTCGATTGGACCTCGGGAGCAGTTCTTC	CASSSIGPREQFF
once	TRBV9	TRBJ2-1	-	TGTGCCAGCAGCCCACGAAGGGATACCCATGAGCAGTTCTTC	CASSPRRDTHEQFF
few	TRBV4-3	TRBJ1-5	-	TGCGCCAGCAGCCGCAACTATGGGACGGGCGGAGTCCAGCCCCAGCATTTT	CASSRNYGTGGVQPQHF
-	TRBV30	TRBJ1-2	-	TGTGCCGGGGGAGGGAGGGGGACCTATGGCTACACCTTC	CAGGGRGTYGYTF
-	TRBV6-5	TRBJ2-5	-	TGTGCCAGCAGTTACTCGGGGTCAGGAGGAGGAGAGACCCAGTACTTC	CASSYSGSGGGETQYF
-	TRBV5-6	TRBJ2-5	-	TGTGCCAGCAGCTTGATAGGACGAGAGACCCAGTACTTC	CASSLIGRETQYF
-	TRBV7-6	TRBJ2-1	TRBD2	TGTGCCAGCAGCTTAGGATCTAGCGGGTTAGCCAATGAGCAGTTCTTC	CASSLGSSGLANEQFF
-	TRBV7-6	TRBJ1-2	TRBD1	TGTGCCAGCAGGGCCGGGACAGTGTCTAACTATGGCTACACCTTC	CASRAGTVSNYGYTF
-	TRBV27	TRBJ2-7	-	TGTGCCAGCAGCCGGGCGGGGACGGGGTCCTCCTACGAGCAGTACTTC	CASSRAGTGSSYEQYF
-	TRBV18	TRBJ1-1	TRBD1	TGTGCCAGCTCACCATCGACAGGGGGGCACACTGAAGCTTTCTTT	CASSPSTGGHTEAFF
once	TRBV27	TRBJ2-7	-	TGTGCCACCCGGTTCCTTTACGAGCAGTACTTC	CATRFLYEQYF
-	TRBV20-1	TRBJ1-2	-	TGCAGTGCTAGCTTGGGTGGCTACACCTTC	CSASLGGYTF
-	TRBV6-4	TRBJ1-1	-	TGTGCCAGCAGGGGCGGAATGAACACTGAAGCTTTCTTT	CASRGGMNTEAFF
-	TRBV5-8	TRBJ2-7	-	TGTGCCAGCAGCTTGGCGGGGGCCGAGCAGTACTTC	CASSLAGAEQYF
-	TRBV5-1	TRBJ2-7	-	TGCGCCAGCAGCTTGGGGGTTGCGACCCCCTACGAGCAGTACTTC	CASSLGVATPYEQYF
once	TRBV19	TRBJ2-2	TRBD2	TGTGCCAGTAGTATTTGGCGGGGGGGTTACACCGGGGAGCTGTTTTTT	CASSIWRGGYTGELFF
-	TRBV5-6	TRBJ2-7	-	TGTGCCAGCAGTAACCCCCCAGGGCGCGAGCAGTACTTC	CASSNPPGREQYF
once	TRBV28	TRBJ2-1	TRBD2	TGTGCCAGCAGTGCAAGACTAGCGGGGGATGAGCAGTTCTTC	CASSARLAGDEQFF
few	TRBV9	TRBJ2-1	-	TGTGCCAGCAGCGTCCAGGCCAGCTCCTACAATGAGCAGTTCTTC	CASSVQASSYNEQFF
-	TRBV18	TRBJ2-7	-	TGTGCCAGCTCATATGACAGCCGGCGAGAGCAGTACTTC	CASSYDSRREQYF
few	TRBV2	TRBJ1-2	TRBD1	TGTGCCAGCAGGGCCACAGGGGGGAGTGACTACACCTTC	CASRATGGSDYTF
-	TRBV6-5	TRBJ2-2	-	TGTGCCAGCAGTTACTCGGCCCGGTCCACCGGGGAGCTGTTTTTT	CASSYSARSTGELFF
once	TRBV7-9	TRBJ2-7	-	TGTACCCGTAGGGTGTCCTCCTACGAGCAGTACTTC	CTRRVSSYEQYF
-	TRBV10-3	TRBJ2-1	TRBD2	TGTGCCATCAGACACGGGACTACCGAGCAGTTCTTC	CAIRHGTTEQFF
-	TRBV12-3/TRBV12-4	TRBJ1-1	-	TGTGCCAGCAGCAGACCTACTTTCTTT	CASSRPTFF
-	TRBV5-4	TRBJ2-2	TRBD2	TGTGCCAGCAGGGAGCGGGGGGTACGACCCGGGGAGCTGTTTTTT	CASRERGVRPGELFF
-	TRBV28	TRBJ1-6	TRBD1	TGTGCCAGCAGCCGGACAGGGGAATTGAATTCACCCCTCCACTTT	CASSRTGELNSPLHF
-	TRBV5-1	TRBJ1-1	-	TGCGCCAGCAGCTTGGGAGGGGGACGGACTGAAGCTTTCTTT	CASSLGGGRTEAFF
few	TRBV5-6	TRBJ2-2	-	TGTGCCAGCAGCTTGGCCCTCATAGCGAACACCGGGGAGCTGTTTTTT	CASSLALIANTGELFF
-	TRBV10-3	TRBJ1-2	-	TGTGCCATCAGTGAGTCTGGACGGACCTATGGCTACACCTTC	CAISESGRTYGYTF
-	TRBV19	TRBJ1-6	-	TGTGCCAGTAGCTACGTCGGGGGCAACCTCCACTTT	CASSYVGGNLHF
-	TRBV10-3	TRBJ1-6	TRBD1	TGTGCCATTGGACAGGGAGCACGAGATTCACCCCTCCACTTT	CAIGQGARDSPLHF
-	TRBV5-1	TRBJ2-2	TRBD2	TGCGCCAGCAGCTTGGAGGTAGCGGGGACGAATGCGGGGGAGCTGTTTTTT	CASSLEVAGTNAGELFF
-	TRBV29-1	TRBJ1-4	TRBD1	TGCAGCGTTGGAGGGGGACAGGGGCTGAATGAAAAACTGTTTTTT	CSVGGGQGLNEKLFF
once	TRBV4-1	TRBJ2-7	-	TGCGCCAGCAGCCAACCGAGCCCGGGGTGGCGCCACTACGAGCAGTACTTC	CASSQPSPGWRHYEQYF
-	TRBV19	TRBJ1-2	-	TGTGCCAGTAGTATAGCTGGGATCAACTATGGCTACACCTTC	CASSIAGINYGYTF